The rows below give T cell receptor beta chains drawn from one sample of a study of shared clonotypes between healthy human individuals. Repertoires were generated with immunoSEQ multiplex PCR, while TCRdb's copy carries only in-frame clones and drops some. The sample has a few hundred thousand clones, around 79% seen once; the top ten hold about 10%. The material sequenced was memory CD4+ T cells sorted from blood. These receptors came from a man aged 30-40 years in good health. Both conserved end residues are part of each CDR3. Fields, in order: V gene, J gene, clone size, D gene, CDR3 protein, CDR3 DNA. D genes are given only for firm matches. Clone size is shown for a subset of rows, as once, few, many or a class of expanded clone.

V: TRBV6-1; J: TRBJ2-1; size: once; D: NA; CDR3: CASTPSLGSYNEQFF; DNA: TGTGCCAGCACCCCGAGTCTGGGATCCTACAATGAGCAGTTCTTC
V: TRBV6-5; J: TRBJ2-7; size: NA; D: NA; CDR3: CASSSRLPPTYEQYF; DNA: TGTGCCAGCAGTAGTAGACTCCCTCCCACCTACGAGCAGTACTTC
V: TRBV5-1; J: TRBJ2-2; size: many; D: TRBD2; CDR3: CASSVVAGTGELFF; DNA: TGCGCCAGCAGCGTGGTAGCGGGAACCGGGGAGCTGTTTTTT
V: TRBV5-5; J: TRBJ2-7; size: NA; D: TRBD1; CDR3: CASSHQIQGRLVYEQYF; DNA: TGTGCCAGCAGCCACCAAATACAGGGGCGATTGGTTTACGAGCAGTACTTC
V: TRBV27; J: TRBJ2-7; size: NA; D: TRBD1; CDR3: CASSFSGQGAYEQYF; DNA: TGTGCCAGCAGTTTTTCTGGGCAGGGGGCCTACGAGCAGTACTTC
V: TRBV7-9; J: TRBJ2-3; size: NA; D: TRBD2; CDR3: CASSYPPGGLTDTQYF; DNA: TGTGCCAGCAGCTACCCGCCGGGGGGGCTCACAGATACGCAGTATTTT
V: TRBV6-6; J: TRBJ1-2; size: NA; D: NA; CDR3: CASTRGPAYGYTF; DNA: TGTGCCAGCACCCGGGGCCCCGCCTATGGCTACACCTTC
V: TRBV5-1; J: TRBJ2-3; size: once; D: NA; CDR3: CARTRGADTQYF; DNA: TGCGCCAGGACTCGAGGGGCAGATACGCAGTATTTT
V: TRBV18; J: TRBJ2-2; size: once; D: NA; CDR3: CASSPVSQNTGELFF; DNA: TGTGCCAGCTCACCAGTGAGCCAGAACACCGGGGAGCTGTTTTTT
V: TRBV27; J: TRBJ2-3; size: NA; D: NA; CDR3: CASSDSARVTTDTQYF; DNA: TGTGCCAGCAGTGATAGCGCTAGGGTCACCACAGATACGCAGTATTTT
V: TRBV15; J: TRBJ2-7; size: NA; D: TRBD1; CDR3: CATSRDQGAAYEQYF; DNA: TGTGCCACCAGCAGAGATCAGGGGGCCGCCTACGAGCAGTACTTC
V: TRBV7-8; J: TRBJ2-4; size: NA; D: NA; CDR3: CASSLGRPVGSLAKNIQYF; DNA: TGTGCCAGCAGCTTAGGTCGTCCGGTGGGGTCGTTAGCCAAAAACATTCAGTACTTC
V: TRBV7-2; J: TRBJ2-7; size: NA; D: TRBD2; CDR3: CASSRNWISAGQEQYF; DNA: TGTGCCAGCAGCCGGAATTGGATTTCAGCGGGGCAAGAGCAGTACTTC
V: TRBV19; J: TRBJ2-7; size: NA; D: TRBD2; CDR3: CASSLSGSYEQYF; DNA: TGTGCCAGTAGCCTGAGCGGGAGCTACGAGCAGTACTTC